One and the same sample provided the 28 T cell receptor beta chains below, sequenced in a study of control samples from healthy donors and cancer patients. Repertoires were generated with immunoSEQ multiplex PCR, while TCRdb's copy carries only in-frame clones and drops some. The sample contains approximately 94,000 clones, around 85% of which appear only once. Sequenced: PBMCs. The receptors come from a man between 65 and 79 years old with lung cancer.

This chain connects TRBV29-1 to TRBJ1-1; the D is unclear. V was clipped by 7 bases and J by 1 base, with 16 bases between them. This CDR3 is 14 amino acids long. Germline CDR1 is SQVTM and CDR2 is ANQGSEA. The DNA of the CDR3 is TGCAGCGCCCGCCGGTTGGGCAGGAACACTGAAGCTTTCTTT. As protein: CSARRLGRNTEAFF.

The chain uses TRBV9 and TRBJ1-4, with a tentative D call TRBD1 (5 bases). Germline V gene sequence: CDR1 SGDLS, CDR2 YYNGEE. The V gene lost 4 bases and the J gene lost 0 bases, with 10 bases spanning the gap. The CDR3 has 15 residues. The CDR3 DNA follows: TGTGCCAGCAGCAGGGGCCACTCAACTAATGAAAAACTGTTTTTT. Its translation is CASSRGHSTNEKLFF.

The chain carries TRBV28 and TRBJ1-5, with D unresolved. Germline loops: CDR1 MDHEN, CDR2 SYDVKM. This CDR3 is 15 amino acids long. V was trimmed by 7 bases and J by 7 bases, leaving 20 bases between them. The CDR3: CASKIPSVDSQPQHF. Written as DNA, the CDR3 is TGTGCCAGCAAGATACCGAGTGTTGATAGCCAGCCCCAGCATTTT.

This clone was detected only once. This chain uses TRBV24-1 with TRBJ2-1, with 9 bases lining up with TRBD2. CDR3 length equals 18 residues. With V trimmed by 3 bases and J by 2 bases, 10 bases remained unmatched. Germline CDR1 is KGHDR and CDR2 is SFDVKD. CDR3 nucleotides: TGTGCCACCAGTGATGTTATGGGAGCGGGGGGCACCTACAATGAGCAGTTCTTC. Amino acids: CATSDVMGAGGTYNEQFF.

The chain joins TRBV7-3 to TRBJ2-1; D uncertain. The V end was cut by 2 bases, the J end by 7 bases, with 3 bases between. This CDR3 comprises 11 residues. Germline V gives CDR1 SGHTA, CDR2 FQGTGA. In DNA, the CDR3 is TGTGCCAGCAGCTTATTGAATGAGCAGTTCTTC. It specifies CASSLLNEQFF.

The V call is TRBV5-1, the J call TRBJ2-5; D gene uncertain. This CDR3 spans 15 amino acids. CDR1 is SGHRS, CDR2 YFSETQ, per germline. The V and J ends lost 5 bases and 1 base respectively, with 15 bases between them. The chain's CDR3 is CASRSERRAQETQYF. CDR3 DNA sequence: TGCGCCAGCAGGTCTGAACGTAGGGCCCAAGAGACCCAGTACTTC.

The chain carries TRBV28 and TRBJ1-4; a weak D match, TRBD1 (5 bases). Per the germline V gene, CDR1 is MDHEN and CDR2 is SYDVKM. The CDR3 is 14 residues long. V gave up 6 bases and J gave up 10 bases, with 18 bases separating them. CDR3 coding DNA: TGTGCCAGCAGGCCCGGGACGGAGCTAGTAAAACTGTTTTTT. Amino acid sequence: CASRPGTELVKLFF.

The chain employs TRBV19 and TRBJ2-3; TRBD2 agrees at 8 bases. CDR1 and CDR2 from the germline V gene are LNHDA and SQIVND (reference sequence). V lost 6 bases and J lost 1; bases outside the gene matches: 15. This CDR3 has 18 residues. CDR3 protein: CASRPRWLTSAGTDTQYF. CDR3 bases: TGTGCCAGTAGACCCAGGTGGCTGACTAGCGCCGGCACAGATACGCAGTATTTT.

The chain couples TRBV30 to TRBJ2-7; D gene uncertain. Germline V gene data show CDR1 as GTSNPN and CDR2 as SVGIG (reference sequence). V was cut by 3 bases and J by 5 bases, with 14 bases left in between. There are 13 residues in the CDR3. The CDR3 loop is CAWRPSGYHEQYF. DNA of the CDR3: TGTGCCTGGAGGCCTTCAGGTTACCACGAGCAGTACTTC.

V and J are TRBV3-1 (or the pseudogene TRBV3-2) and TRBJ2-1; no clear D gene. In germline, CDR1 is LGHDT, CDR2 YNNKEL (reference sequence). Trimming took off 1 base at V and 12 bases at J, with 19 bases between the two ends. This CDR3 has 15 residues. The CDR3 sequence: CASSQVPSSDPGQFF. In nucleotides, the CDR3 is TGTGCCAGCAGCCAAGTCCCCAGCTCGGATCCAGGGCAGTTCTTC.

DNA for the CDR3: TGTGCCTGGAGTGACCCGGGACAGGGGAGTGAAAAACTGTTTTTT. It yields the protein CAWSDPGQGSEKLFF. The chain combines TRBV30 with TRBJ1-4, with 10 bases identical to TRBD1. The CDR3 length is 15 residues. Per the germline V gene, CDR1 is GTSNPN and CDR2 is SVGIG (reference sequence). J was trimmed by 7 bases and V by 1 base; bases with no gene match: 6.

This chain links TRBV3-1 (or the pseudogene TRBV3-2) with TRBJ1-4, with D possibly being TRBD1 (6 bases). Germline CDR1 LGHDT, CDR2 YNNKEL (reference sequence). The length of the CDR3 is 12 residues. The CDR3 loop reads CATQGRRGKLFF. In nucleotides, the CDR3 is TGTGCGACGCAGGGGCGCCGGGGAAAACTGTTTTTT.

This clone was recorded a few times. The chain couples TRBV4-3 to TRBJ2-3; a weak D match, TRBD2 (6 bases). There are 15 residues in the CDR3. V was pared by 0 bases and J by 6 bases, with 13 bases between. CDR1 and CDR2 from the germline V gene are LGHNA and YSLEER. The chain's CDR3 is CASSQESSDGDTQYF. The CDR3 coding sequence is TGCGCCAGCAGCCAAGAATCTAGCGATGGGGATACGCAGTATTTT.

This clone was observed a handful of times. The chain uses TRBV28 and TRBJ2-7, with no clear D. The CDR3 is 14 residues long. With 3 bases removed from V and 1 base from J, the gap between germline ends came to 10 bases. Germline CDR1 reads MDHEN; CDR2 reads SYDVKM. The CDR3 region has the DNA TGTGCCAGCAGTTTTGGGGTAGTTTCCTACGAGCAGTACTTC. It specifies CASSFGVVSYEQYF.

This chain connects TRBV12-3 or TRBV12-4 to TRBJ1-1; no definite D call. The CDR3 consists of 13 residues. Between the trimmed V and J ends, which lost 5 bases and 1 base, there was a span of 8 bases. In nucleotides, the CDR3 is TGTGCCAGCAGTCGCATCGAGAACACTGAAGCTTTCTTT. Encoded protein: CASSRIENTEAFF.

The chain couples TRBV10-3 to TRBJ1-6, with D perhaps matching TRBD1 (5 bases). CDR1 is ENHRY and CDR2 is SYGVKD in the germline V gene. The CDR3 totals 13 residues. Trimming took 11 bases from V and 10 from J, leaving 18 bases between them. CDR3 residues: CAGRQTEGSPLHF. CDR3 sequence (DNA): TGTGCCGGCCGACAGACAGAGGGCTCACCCCTCCACTTT.

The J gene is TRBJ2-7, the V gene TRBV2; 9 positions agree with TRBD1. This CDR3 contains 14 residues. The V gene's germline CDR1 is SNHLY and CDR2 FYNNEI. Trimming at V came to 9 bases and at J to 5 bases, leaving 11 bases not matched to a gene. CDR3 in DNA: TGTGCCAGTCAACCGGACAGGGGAACCCACGAGCAGTACTTC. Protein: CASQPDRGTHEQYF.

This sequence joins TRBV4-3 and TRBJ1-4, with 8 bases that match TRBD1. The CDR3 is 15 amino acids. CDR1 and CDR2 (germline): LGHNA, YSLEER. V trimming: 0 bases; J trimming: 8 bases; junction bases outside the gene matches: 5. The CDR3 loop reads CASSQEARGREKLFF. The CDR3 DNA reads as TGCGCCAGCAGCCAAGAGGCCAGGGGGCGGGAAAAACTGTTTTTT.

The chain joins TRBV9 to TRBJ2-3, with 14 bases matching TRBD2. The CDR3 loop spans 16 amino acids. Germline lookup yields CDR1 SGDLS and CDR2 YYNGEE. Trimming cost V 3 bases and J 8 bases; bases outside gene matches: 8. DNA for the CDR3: TGTGCCAGCAGCGCCTCGACTAGCGGGGGGGCCGGTACGCAGTATTTT. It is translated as CASSASTSGGAGTQYF. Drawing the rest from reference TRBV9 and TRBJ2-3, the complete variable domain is DSGVTQTPKHLITATGQRVTLRCSPRSGDLSVYWYQQSLDQGLQFLIQYYNGEERAKGNILERFSAQQFPDLHSELNLSSLELGDSALYFCASSASTSGGAGTQYFGPGTRLTVL.

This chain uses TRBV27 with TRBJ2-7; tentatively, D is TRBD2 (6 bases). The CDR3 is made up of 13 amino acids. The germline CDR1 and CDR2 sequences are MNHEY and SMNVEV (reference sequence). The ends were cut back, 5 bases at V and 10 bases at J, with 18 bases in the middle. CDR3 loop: CASSSLGGAEQYF. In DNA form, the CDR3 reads TGTGCCAGCAGTAGCCTAGGAGGGGCGGAACAGTACTTC.

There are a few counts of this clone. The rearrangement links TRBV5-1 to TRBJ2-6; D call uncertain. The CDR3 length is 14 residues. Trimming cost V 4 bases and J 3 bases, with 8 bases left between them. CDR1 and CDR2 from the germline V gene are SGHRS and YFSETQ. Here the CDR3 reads CASSPDDGANVLTF. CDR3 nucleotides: TGCGCCAGCAGCCCGGATGATGGGGCCAACGTCCTGACTTTC.

The CDR3 bases are TGTGCCAGCAGCCAAGACGAGAACGGGGCAGGGGTTTGGTGTCAGCCCCAGCATTTT. It specifies CASSQDENGAGVWCQPQHF. V and J are TRBV14 and TRBJ1-5; D perhaps matches TRBD1 (6 bases). V lost 0 bases and J 6 bases, leaving 24 bases between the germline ends. CDR1 is SGHDN, CDR2 FVKESK, per germline. The length of the CDR3 is 19 residues.

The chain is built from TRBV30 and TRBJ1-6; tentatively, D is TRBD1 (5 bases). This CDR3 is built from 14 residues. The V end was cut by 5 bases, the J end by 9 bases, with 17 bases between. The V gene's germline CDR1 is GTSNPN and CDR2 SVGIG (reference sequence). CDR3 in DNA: TGTGCCTGGGGGCTTGCTTTGGGGACTTCACCCCTCCACTTT. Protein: CAWGLALGTSPLHF.

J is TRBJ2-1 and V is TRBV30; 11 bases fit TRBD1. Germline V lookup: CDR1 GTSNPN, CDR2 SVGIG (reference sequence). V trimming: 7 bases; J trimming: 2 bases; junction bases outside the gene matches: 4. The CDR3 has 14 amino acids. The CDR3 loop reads CAYRTGGAYNEQFF. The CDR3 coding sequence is TGTGCCTACCGGACAGGGGGCGCCTACAATGAGCAGTTCTTC.

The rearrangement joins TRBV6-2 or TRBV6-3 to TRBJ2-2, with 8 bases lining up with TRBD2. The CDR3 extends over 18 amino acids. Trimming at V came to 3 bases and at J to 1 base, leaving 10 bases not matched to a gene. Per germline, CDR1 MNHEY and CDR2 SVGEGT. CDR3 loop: CASSYPAGGIKNTGELFF. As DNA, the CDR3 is TGTGCCAGCAGTTATCCCGCGGGGGGAATCAAGAACACCGGGGAGCTGTTTTTT.

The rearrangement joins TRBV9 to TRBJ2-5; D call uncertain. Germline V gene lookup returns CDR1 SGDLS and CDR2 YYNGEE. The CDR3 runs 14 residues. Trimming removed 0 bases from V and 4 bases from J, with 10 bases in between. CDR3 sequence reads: CASSVAASGETQYF. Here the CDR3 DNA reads TGTGCCAGCAGCGTAGCCGCTAGTGGAGAGACCCAGTACTTC.

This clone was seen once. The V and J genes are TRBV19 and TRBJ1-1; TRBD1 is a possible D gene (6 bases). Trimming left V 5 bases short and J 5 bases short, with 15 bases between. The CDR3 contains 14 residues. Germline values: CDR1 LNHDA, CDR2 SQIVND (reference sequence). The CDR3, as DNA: TGTGCCAGTAGTCCAACAGGGCTTTGGACTGAAGCTTTCTTT. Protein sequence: CASSPTGLWTEAFF.

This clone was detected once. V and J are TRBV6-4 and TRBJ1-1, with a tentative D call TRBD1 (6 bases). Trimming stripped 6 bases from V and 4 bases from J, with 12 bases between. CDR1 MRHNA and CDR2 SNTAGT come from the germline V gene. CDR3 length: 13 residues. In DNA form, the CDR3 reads TGTGCCAGCAGAAGGGGACAAAGCACTGAAGCTTTCTTT. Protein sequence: CASRRGQSTEAFF.